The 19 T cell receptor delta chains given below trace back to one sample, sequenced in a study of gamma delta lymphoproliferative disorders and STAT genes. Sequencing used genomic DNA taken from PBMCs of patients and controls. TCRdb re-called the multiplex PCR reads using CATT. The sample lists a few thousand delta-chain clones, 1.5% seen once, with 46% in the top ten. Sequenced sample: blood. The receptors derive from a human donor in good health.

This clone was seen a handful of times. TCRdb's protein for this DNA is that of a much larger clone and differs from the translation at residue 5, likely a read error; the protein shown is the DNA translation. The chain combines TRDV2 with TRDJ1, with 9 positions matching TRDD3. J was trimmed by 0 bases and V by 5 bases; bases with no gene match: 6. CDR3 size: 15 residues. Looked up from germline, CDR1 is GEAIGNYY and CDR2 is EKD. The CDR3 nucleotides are TGTGCCTGTGTGGTACTGGGGGACCACACCGATAAACTCATCTTT. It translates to CACVVLGDHTDKLIF.

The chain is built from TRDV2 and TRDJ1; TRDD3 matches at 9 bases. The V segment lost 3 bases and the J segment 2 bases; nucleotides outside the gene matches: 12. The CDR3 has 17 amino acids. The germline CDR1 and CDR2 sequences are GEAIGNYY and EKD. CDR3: CACDDNWGYAQTDKLIF. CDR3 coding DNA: TGTGCCTGTGACGATAATTGGGGATACGCTCAGACCGATAAACTCATCTTT.

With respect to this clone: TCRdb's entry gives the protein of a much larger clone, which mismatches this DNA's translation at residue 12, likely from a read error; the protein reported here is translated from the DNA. The CDR3 coding sequence is TGTGCCTGTGATGGCCTACTGGGGGATTTAACCGTTAAACTCATCTTT. Amino acids: CACDGLLGDLTVKLIF. The V call is TRDV2, the J call TRDJ1, with 10 bases matching TRDD3. From germline, CDR1 is GEAIGNYY and CDR2 EKD. CDR3 size: 16 residues.

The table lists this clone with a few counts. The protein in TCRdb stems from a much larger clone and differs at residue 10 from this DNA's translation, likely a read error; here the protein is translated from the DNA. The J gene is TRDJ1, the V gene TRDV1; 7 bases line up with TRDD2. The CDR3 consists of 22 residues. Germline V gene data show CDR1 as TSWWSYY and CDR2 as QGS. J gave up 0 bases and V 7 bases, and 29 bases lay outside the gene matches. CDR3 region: CALAPSFFPVIRVDPYTDKLIF. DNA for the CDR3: TGTGCTCTTGCCCCTTCCTTTTTTCCGGTGATTAGGGTGGACCCTTACACCGATAAACTCATCTTT.

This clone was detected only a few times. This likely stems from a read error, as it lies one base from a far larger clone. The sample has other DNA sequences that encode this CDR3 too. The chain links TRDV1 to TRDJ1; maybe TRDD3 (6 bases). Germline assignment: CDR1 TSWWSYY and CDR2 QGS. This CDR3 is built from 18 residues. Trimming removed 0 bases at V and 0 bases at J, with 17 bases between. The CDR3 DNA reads TGTGCTCTTGGGGAACTCGGGGGGACAATTCCTGACACCGATAAACTCATCTTT. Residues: CALGELGGTIPDTDKLIF.

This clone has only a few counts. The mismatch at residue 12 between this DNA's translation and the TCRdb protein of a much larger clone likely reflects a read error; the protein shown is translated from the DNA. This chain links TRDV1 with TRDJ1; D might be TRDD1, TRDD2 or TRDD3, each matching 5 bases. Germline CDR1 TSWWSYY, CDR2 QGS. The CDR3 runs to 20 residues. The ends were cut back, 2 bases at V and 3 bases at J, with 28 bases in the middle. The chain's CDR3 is CALGEGDLLPWEIVSDKLIF. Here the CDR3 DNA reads TGTGCTCTTGGGGAAGGGGACCTACTCCCCTGGGAGATAGTATCCGATAAACTCATCTTT.

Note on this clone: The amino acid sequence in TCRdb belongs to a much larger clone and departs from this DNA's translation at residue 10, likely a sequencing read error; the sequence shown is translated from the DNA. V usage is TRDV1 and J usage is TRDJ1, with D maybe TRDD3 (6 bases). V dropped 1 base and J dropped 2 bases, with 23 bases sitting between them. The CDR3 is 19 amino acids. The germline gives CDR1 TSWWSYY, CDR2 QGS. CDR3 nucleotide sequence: TGTGCTCTTGGGGAACCGAAGCTGGGGAATACTTTTTTTACCGATAAACTCATCTTT. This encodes CALGEPKLGNTFFTDKLIF.

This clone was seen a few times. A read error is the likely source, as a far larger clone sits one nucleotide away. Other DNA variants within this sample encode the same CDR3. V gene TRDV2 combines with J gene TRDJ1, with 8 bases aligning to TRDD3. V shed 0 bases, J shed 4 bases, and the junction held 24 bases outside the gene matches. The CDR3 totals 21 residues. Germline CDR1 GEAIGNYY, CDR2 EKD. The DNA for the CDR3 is TGTGCCTGTGACACCATCGGGCGCAGGCCATCTTCTGGGGGAGAGGGCGATAAACTCATCTTT. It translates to CACDTIGRRPSSGGEGDKLIF.

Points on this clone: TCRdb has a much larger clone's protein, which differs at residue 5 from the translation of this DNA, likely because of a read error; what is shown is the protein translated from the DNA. For the CDR3, the DNA is TGTGCCTGTGACGCCGAATTCGGGGATAAACAGTACACCGATAAACTCATCTTT. As protein: CACDAEFGDKQYTDKLIF. This sequence joins TRDV2 and TRDJ1; 7 bases align to TRDD3. The CDR3 spans 18 residues. The junction had 15 bases not matched to a gene; V was cut back by 3 bases and J by 0 bases. In germline, CDR1 is GEAIGNYY, CDR2 EKD.

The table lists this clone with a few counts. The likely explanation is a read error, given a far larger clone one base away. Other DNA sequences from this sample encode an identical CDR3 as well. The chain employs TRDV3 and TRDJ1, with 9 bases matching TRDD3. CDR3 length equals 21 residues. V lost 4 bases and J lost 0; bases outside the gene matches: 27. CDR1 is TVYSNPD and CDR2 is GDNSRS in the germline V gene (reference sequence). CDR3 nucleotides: TGTGCCTCTCCTTCCGGCCTTCCACCCGTGCTGGGGGATCAAAACACCGATAAACTCATCTTT. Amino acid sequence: CASPSGLPPVLGDQNTDKLIF.

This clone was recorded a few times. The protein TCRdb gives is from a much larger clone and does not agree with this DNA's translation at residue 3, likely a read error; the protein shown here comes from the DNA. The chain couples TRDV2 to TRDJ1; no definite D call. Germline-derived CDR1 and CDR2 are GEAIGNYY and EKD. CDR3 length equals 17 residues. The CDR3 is CAREGLQTQTNTDKLIF. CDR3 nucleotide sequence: TGTGCCCGTGAGGGTCTCCAGACACAAACCAATACCGATAAACTCATCTTT.

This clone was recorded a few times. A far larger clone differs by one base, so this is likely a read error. The CDR3 is CALTTPPSYTITDKLIF. CDR3 sequence (DNA): TGTGCCTTAACCACCCCGCCTTCCTACACTATTACCGATAAACTCATTTTT. This sequence joins TRDV2 and TRDJ1; 9 nucleotides agree with TRDD2. The germline CDR1 and CDR2 sequences are GEAIGNYY and EKD. The CDR3 extends over 17 amino acids.

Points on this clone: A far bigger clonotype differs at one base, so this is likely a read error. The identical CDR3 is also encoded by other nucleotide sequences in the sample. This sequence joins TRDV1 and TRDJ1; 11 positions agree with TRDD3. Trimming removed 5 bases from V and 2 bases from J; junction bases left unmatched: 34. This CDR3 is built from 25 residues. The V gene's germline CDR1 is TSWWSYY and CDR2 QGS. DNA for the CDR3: TGTGCTCTTGGGATACCCTTAAACCTTATCCTACGGGGTGGGGGATACGCCTGGGGTACCGATAAACTCATCTTT. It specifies CALGIPLNLILRGGGYAWGTDKLIF.

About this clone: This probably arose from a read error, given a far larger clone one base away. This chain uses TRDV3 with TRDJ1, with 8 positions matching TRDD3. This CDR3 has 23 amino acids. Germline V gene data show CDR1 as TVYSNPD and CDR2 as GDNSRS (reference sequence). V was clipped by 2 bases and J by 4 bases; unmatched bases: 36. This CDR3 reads CAFRFSLKSGGYWGLSLVDKLIF. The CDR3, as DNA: TGTGCCTTTCGATTCTCCCTAAAGTCTGGGGGGTACTGGGGGTTATCCCTGGTCGATAAACTCATCTTT. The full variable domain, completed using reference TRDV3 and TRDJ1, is CDKVTQSSPDQTVASGSEVVLLCTYDTVYSNPDLFWYRIRPDYSFQFVFYGDNSRSEGADFTQGRFSVKHILTQKAFHLVISPVRTEDSATYYCAFRFSLKSGGYWGLSLVDKLIFGKGTRVTVEP.

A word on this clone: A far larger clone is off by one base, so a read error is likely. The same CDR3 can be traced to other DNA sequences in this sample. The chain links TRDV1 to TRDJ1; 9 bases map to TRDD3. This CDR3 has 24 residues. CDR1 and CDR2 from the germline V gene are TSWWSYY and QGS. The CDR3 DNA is TGTGCTCTTGGGGAACTAACCTTGGTCCTACTTAAATCCCTTGGGGGATATGGGACCGATAAACTCATTTTT. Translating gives CALGELTLVLLKSLGGYGTDKLIF.

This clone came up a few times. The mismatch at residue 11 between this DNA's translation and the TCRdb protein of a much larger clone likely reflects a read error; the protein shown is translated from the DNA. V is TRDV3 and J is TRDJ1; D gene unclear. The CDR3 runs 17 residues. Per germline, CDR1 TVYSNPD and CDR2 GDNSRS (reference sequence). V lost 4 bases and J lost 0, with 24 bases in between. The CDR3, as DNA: TGTGCCTCCATCTACCCTCAGGGTGCTGTGCACACCGATAAACTCATCTTT. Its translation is CASIYPQGAVHTDKLIF. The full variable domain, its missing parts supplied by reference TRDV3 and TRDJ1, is CDKVTQSSPDQTVASGSEVVLLCTYDTVYSNPDLFWYRIRPDYSFQFVFYGDNSRSEGADFTQGRFSVKHILTQKAFHLVISPVRTEDSATYYCASIYPQGAVHTDKLIFGKGTRVTVEP.

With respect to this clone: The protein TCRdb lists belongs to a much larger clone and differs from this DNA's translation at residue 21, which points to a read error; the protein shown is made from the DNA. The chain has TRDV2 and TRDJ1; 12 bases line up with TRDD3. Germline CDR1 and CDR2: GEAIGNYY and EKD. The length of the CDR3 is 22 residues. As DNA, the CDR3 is TGTGCCTGTGACACCGTAGGGCTGGGGGATACGTCTTTATTAAAATACACCGATAAACTCACCTTT. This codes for CACDTVGLGDTSLLKYTDKLTF.

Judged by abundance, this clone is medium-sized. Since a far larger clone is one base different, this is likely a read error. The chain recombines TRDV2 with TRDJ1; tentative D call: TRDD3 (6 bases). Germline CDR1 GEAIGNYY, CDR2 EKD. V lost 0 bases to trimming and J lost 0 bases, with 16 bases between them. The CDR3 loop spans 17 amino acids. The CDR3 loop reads CACDTLGVVGDTDKLIF. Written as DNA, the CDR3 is TGTGCCTGTGACACCTTAGGAGTAGTGGGGGACACCGATAAACTCATCTTT.

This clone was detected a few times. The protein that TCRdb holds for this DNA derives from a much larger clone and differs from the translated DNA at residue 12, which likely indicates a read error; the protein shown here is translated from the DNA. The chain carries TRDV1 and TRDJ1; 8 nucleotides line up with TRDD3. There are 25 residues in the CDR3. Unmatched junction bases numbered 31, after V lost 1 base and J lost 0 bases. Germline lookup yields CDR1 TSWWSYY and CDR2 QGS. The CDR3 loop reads CALGEPLLTRTEGYAKKLYTDKLIF. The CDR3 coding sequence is TGTGCTCTTGGGGAACCGTTACTAACCCGTACTGAGGGATACGCGAAGAAGCTCTACACCGATAAACTCATCTTT.